This TCR beta chain was captured in a study of T cell responses to AZD1222 COVID-19 vaccine. V lost 5 bases to trimming and J lost 3 bases; unmatched junction nucleotides: 6. This CDR3 is built from 15 residues. CDR1 and CDR2 (germline): LNHDA, SQIVND (reference sequence). Sequenced by immunoSEQ multiplex PCR; TCRdb stores in-frame clones only, minus some. The data contain roughly 170,000 clones, approximately 90% of them singletons. With respect to this clone: The antigen remains unidentified.

Study-level results: Females made up more of the donors, who were largely white British, and clonal diversity may have come out too low.

This rearrangement joins TRBV19 to TRBJ1-2; 10 nucleotides match TRBD1. The starting material was peripheral blood, obtained on day 0 of AZD1222 vaccination. The source of this sequence is an adult in good health. Here the CDR3 reads CASSPDRGRDYGYTF. The CDR3 nucleotides are TGTGCCAGTAGTCCTGACAGGGGGCGCGACTATGGCTACACCTTC.